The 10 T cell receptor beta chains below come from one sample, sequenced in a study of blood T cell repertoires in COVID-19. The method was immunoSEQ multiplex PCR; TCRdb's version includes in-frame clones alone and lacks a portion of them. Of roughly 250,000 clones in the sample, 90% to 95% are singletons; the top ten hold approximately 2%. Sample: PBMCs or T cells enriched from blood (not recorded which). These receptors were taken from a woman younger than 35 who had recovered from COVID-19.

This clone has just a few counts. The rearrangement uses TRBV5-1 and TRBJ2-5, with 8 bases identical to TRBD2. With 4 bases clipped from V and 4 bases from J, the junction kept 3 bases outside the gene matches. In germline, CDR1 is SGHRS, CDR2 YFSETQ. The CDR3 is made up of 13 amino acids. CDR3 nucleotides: TGCGCCAGCAGCCCTGCGGGGGGAGAGACCCAGTACTTC. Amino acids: CASSPAGGETQYF. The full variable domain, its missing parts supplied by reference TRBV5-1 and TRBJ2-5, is KAGVTQTPRYLIKTRGQQVTLSCSPISGHRSVSWYQQTPGQGLQFLFEYFSETQRNKGNFPGRFSGRQFSNSRSEMNVSTLELGDSALYLCASSPAGGETQYFGPGTRLLVL.

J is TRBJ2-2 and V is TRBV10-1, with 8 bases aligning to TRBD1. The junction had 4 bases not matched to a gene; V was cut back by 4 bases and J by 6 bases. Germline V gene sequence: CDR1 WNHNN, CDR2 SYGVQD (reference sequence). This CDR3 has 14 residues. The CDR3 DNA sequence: TGCGCCAGCAGTGGTTCAGGGGGCTCCGGGGAGCTGTTTTTT. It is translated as CASSGSGGSGELFF.

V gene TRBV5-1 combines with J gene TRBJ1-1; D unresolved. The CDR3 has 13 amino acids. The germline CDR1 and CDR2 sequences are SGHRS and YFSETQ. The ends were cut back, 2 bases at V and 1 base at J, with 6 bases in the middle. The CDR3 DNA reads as TGCGCCAGCAGCTTAGCCCAGAACACTGAAGCTTTCTTT. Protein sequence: CASSLAQNTEAFF.

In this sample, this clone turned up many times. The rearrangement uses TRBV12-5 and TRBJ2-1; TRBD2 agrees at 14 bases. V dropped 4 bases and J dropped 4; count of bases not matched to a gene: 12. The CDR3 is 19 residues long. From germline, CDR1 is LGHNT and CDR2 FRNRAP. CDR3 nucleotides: TGTGCTAGTGGTTCCCGGACTAGCGGGGGGCACACCGCTTACAATGAGCAGTTCTTC. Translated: CASGSRTSGGHTAYNEQFF.

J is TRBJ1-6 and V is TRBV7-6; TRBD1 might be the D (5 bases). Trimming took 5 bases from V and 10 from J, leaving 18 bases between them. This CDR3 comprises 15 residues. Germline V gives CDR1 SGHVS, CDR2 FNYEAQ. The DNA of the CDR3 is TGTGCCAGCAGCCTGGACGAGGCGTCAGGGTCACCCCTCCACTTT. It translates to CASSLDEASGSPLHF.

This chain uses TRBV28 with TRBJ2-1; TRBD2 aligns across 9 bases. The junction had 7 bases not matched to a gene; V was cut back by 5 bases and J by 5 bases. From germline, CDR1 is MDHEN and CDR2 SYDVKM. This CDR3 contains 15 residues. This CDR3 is CASSPYAGGNNEQFF. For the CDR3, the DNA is TGTGCCAGCAGTCCCTACGCGGGAGGGAACAATGAGCAGTTCTTC.

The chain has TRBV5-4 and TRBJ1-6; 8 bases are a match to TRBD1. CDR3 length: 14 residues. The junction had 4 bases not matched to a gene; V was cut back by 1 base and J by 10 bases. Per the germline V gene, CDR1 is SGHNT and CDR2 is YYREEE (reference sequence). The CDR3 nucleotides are TGTGCCAGCAGCTTGCAGGGGGCATCCTCACCCCTCCACTTT. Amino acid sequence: CASSLQGASSPLHF. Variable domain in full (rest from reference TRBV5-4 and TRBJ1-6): ETGVTQSPTHLIKTRGQQVTLRCSSQSGHNTVSWYQQALGQGPQFIFQYYREEENGRGNFPPRFSGLQFPNYSSELNVNALELDDSALYLCASSLQGASSPLHFGNGTRLTVT.

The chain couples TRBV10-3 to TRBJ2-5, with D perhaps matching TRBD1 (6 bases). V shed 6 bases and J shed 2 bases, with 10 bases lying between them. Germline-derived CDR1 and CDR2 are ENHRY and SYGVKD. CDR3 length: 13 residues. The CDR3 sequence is CAISEGEQETQYF. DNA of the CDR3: TGTGCCATCAGCGAGGGGGAGCAAGAGACCCAGTACTTC.

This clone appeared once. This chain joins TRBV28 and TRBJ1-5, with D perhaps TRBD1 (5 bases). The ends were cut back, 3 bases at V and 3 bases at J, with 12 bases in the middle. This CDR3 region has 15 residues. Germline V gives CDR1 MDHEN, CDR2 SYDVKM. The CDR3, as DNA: TGTGCCAGCAGTTTCGGGGGATCTAACAATCAGCCCCAGCATTTT. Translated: CASSFGGSNNQPQHF.

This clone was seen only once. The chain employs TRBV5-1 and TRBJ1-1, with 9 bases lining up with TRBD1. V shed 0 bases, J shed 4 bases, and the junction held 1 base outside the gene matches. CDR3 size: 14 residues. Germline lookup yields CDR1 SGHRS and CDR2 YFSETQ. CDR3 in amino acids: CASSLEGQGTEAFF. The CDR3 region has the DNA TGCGCCAGCAGCTTGGAGGGACAGGGCACTGAAGCTTTCTTT.